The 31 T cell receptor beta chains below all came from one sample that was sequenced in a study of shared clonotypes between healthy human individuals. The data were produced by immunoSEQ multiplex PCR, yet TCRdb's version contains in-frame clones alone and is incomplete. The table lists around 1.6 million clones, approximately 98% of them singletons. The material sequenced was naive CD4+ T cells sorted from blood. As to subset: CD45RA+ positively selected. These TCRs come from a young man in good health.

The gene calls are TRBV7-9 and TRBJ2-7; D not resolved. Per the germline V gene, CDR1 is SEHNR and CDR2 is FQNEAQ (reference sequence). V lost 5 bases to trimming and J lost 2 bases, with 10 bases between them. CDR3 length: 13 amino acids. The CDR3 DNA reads TGTGCCAGCAGCCACGGGTCAACCTACGAGCAGTACTTC. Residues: CASSHGSTYEQYF. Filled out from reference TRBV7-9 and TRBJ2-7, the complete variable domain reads DTGVSQNPRHKITKRGQNVTFRCDPISEHNRLYWYRQTLGQGPEFLTYFQNEAQLEKSRLLSDRFSAERPKGSFSTLEIQRTEQGDSAMYLCASSHGSTYEQYFGPGTRLTVT.

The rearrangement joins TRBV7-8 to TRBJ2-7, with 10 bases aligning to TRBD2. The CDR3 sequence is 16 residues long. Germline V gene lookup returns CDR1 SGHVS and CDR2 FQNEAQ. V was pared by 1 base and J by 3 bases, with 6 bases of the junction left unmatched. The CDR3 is CASSLVGSSGSYEQYF. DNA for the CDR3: TGTGCCAGCAGCTTAGTTGGGTCTAGCGGGAGCTACGAGCAGTACTTC.

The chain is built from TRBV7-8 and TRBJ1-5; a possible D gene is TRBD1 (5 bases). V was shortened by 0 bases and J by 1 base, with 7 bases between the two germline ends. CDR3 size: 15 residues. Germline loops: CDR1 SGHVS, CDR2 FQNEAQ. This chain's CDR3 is CASSLAGHSNQPQHF. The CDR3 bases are TGTGCCAGCAGCTTAGCGGGGCACAGCAATCAGCCCCAGCATTTT.

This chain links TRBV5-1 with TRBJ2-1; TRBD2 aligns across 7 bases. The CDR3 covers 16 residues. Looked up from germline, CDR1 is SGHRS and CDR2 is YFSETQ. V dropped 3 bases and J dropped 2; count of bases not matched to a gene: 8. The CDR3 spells CASSSRPGTTYNEQFF. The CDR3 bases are TGCGCCAGCAGCTCCCGGCCCGGGACTACCTACAATGAGCAGTTCTTC. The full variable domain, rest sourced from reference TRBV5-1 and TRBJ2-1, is KAGVTQTPRYLIKTRGQQVTLSCSPISGHRSVSWYQQTPGQGLQFLFEYFSETQRNKGNFPGRFSGRQFSNSRSEMNVSTLELGDSALYLCASSSRPGTTYNEQFFGPGTRLTVL.

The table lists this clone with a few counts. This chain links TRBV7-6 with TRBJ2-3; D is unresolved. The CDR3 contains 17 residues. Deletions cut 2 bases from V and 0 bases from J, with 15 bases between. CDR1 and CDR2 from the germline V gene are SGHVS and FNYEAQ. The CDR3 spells CASSLTTWTASTDTQYF. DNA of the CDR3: TGTGCCAGCAGCTTAACCACCTGGACGGCTAGCACAGATACGCAGTATTTT.

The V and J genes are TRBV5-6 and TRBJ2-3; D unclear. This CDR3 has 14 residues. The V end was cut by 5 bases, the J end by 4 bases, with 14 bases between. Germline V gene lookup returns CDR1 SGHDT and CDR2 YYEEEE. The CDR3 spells CASSSGLSADTQYF. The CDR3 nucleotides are TGTGCCAGCAGTTCGGGTCTTTCCGCAGATACGCAGTATTTT.

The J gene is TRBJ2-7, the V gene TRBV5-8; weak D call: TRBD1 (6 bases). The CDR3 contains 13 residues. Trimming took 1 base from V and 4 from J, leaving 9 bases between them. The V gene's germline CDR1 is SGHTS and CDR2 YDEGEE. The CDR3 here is CASSLNRAYEQYF. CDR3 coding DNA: TGTGCCAGCAGCTTGAACAGGGCGTACGAGCAGTACTTC. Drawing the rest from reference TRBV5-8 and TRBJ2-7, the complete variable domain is EAGVTQSPTHLIKTRGQQATLRCSPISGHTSVYWYQQALGLGLQFLLWYDEGEERNRGNFPPRFSGRQFPNYSSELNVNALELEDSALYLCASSLNRAYEQYFGPGTRLTVT.

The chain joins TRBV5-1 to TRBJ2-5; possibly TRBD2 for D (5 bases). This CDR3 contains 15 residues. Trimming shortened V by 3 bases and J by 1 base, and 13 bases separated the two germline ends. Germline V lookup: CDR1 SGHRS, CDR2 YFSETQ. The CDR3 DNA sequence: TGCGCCAGCAGCTCCTTTTTGCGGGCCCAAGAGACCCAGTACTTC. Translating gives CASSSFLRAQETQYF.

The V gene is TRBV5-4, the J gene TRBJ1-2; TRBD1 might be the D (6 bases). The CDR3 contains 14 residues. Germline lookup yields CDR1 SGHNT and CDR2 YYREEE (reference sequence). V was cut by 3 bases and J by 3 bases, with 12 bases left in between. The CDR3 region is CASSSSGAYYGYTF. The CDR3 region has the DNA TGTGCCAGCAGCTCCTCAGGGGCCTACTATGGCTACACCTTC.

The CDR3 loop reads CASVTGGVGQPQHF. The DNA of the CDR3 is TGTGCCAGCGTCACAGGGGGGGTTGGACAGCCCCAGCATTTT. The chain employs TRBV7-2 and TRBJ1-5; TRBD1 matches at 8 bases. In germline, CDR1 is SGHTA, CDR2 FQGNSA. After removal of 8 bases from V and 7 bases from J, the junction contained 10 bases not matched to a gene. This CDR3 is 14 amino acids long. The whole variable domain, remainder taken from reference TRBV7-2 and TRBJ1-5, is GAGVSQSPSNKVTEKGKDVELRCDPISGHTALYWYRQSLGQGLEFLIYFQGNSAPDKSGLPSDRFSAERTGGSVSTLTIQRTQQEDSAVYLCASVTGGVGQPQHFGDGTRLSIL.

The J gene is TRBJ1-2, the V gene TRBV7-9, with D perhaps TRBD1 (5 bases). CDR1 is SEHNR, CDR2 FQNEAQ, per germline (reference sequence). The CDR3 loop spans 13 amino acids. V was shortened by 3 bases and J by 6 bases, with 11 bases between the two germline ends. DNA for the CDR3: TGTGCCAGCAGCTTCGGGCGGGGGGATGGCTACACCTTC. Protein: CASSFGRGDGYTF.

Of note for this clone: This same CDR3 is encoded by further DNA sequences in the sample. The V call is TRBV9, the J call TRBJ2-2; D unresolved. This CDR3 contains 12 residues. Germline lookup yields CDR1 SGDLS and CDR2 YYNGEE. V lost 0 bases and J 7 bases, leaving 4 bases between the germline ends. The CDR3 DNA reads TGTGCCAGCAGCGTAGGCGTCGGGGAGCTGTTTTTT. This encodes CASSVGVGELFF.

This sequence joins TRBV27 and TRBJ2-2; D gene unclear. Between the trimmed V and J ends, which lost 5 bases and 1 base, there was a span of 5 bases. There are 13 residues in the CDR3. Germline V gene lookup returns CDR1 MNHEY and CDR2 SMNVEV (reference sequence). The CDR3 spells CASSPQNTGELFF. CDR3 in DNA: TGTGCCAGCAGTCCGCAGAACACCGGGGAGCTGTTTTTT.

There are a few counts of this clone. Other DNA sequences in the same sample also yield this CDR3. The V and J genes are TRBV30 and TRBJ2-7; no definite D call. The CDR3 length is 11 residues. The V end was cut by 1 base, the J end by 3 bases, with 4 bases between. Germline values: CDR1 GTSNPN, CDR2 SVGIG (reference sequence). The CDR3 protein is CAWSALYEQYF. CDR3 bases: TGTGCCTGGAGTGCCCTCTACGAGCAGTACTTC.

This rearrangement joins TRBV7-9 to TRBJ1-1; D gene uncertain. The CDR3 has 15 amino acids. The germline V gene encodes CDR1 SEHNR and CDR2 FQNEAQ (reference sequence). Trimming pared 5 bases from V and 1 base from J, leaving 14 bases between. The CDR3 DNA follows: TGTGCCAGCAGCCCAGTCGAGGTGACGAACACTGAAGCTTTCTTT. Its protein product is CASSPVEVTNTEAFF.

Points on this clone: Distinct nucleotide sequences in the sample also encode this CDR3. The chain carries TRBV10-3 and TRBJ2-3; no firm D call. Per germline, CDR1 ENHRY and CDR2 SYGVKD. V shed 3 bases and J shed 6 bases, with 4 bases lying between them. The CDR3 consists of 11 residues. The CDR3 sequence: CAISDLDTQYF. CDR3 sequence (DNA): TGTGCCATCAGTGATTTGGATACGCAGTATTTT.

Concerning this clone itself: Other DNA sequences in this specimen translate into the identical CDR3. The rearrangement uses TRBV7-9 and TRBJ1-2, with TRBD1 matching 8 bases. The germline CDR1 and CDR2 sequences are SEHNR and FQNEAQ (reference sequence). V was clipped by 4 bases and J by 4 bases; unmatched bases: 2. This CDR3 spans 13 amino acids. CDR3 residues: CASSSDRAYGYTF. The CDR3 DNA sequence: TGTGCCAGCAGCTCGGACAGGGCCTATGGCTACACCTTC.

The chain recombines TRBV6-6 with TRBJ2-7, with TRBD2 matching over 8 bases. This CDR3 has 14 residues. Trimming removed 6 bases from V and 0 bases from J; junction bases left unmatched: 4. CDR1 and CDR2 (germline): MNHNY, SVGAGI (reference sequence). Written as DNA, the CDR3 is TGTGCCAGCAGAATTAGCGGGGTCTCCTACGAGCAGTACTTC. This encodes CASRISGVSYEQYF.

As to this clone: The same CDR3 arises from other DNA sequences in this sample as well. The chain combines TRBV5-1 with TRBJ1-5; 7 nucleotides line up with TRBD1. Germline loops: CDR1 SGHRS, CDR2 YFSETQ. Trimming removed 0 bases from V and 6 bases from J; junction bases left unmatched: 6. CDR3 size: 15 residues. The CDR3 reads CASSLAGGAGQPQHF. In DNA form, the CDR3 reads TGCGCCAGCAGCTTGGCAGGGGGGGCAGGTCAGCCCCAGCATTTT.

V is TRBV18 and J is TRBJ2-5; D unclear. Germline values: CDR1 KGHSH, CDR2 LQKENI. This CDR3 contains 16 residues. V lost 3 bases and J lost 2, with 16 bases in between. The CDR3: CASSPLPVRKQETQYF. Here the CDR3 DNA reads TGTGCCAGCTCACCCCTACCCGTCCGTAAGCAAGAGACCCAGTACTTC. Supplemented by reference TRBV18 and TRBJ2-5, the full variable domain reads NAGVMQNPRHLVRRRGQEARLRCSPMKGHSHVYWYRQLPEEGLKFMVYLQKENIIDESGMPKERFSAEFPKEGPSILRIQQVVRGDSAAYFCASSPLPVRKQETQYFGPGTRLLVL.

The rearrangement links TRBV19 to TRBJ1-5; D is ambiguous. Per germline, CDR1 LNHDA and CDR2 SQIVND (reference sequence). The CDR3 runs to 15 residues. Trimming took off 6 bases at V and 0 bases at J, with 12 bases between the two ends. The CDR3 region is CASRVNNNSNQPQHF. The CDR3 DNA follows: TGTGCCAGTAGAGTTAACAACAATAGCAATCAGCCCCAGCATTTT.

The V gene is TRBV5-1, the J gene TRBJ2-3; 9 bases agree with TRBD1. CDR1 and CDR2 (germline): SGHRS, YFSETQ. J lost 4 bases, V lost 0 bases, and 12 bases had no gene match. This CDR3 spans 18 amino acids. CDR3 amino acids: CASSLDPPGTGYPDTQYF. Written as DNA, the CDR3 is TGCGCCAGCAGCTTGGATCCCCCCGGGACAGGGTATCCAGATACGCAGTATTTT. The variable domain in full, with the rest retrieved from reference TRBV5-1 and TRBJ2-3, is KAGVTQTPRYLIKTRGQQVTLSCSPISGHRSVSWYQQTPGQGLQFLFEYFSETQRNKGNFPGRFSGRQFSNSRSEMNVSTLELGDSALYLCASSLDPPGTGYPDTQYFGPGTRLTVL.

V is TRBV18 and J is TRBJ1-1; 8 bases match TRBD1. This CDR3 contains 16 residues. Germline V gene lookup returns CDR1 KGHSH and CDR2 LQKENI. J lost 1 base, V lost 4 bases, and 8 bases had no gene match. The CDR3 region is CASSQNAGQGNTEAFF. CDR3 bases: TGTGCCAGCTCACAAAACGCAGGACAGGGGAACACTGAAGCTTTCTTT.

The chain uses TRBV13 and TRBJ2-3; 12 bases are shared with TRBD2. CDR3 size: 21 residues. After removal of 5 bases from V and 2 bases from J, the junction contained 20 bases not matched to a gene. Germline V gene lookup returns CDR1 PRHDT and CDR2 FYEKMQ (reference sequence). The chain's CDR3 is CASSPSPRLAGVVSATDTQYF. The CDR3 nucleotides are TGTGCCAGCAGCCCCAGCCCCAGACTAGCGGGAGTAGTTTCGGCCACAGATACGCAGTATTTT.

Here the CDR3 DNA reads TGTGCCAGCAGCGTAGGAGGCAGGGGGCCCCAAGAGACCCAGTACTTC. Amino acids: CASSVGGRGPQETQYF. This chain joins TRBV9 and TRBJ2-5, with 8 bases that match TRBD1. V lost 0 bases, J lost 1 base, and 5 bases stayed unmatched. The CDR3 loop spans 16 amino acids. The germline V gene has CDR1 SGDLS and CDR2 YYNGEE.

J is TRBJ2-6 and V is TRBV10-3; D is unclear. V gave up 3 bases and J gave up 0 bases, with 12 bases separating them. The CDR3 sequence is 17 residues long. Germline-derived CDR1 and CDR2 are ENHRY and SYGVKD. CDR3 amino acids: CAISDIRTVSGANVLTF. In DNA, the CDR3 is TGTGCCATCAGTGACATAAGGACCGTCTCTGGGGCCAACGTCCTGACTTTC.

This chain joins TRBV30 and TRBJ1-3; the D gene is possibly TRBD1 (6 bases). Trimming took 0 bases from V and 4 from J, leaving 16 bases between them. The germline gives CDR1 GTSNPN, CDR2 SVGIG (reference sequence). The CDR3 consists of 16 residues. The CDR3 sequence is CAWSVLGGRAGNTIYF. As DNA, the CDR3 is TGTGCCTGGAGTGTACTTGGGGGGCGAGCAGGAAACACCATATATTTT.

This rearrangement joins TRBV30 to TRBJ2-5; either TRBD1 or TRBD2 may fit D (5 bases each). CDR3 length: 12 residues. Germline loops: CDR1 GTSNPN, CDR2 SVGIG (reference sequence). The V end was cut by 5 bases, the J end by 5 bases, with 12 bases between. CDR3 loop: CAWGGNRETQYF. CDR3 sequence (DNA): TGTGCCTGGGGGGGTAATCGGGAGACCCAGTACTTC.

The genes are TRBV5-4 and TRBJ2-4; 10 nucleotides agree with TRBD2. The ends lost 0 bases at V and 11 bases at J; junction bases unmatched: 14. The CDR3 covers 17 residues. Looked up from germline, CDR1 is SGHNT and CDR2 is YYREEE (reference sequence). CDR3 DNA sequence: TGTGCCAGCAGCTTGGGACTAGCGGGTGGTTCTACGAAAGTTCAGTACTTC. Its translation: CASSLGLAGGSTKVQYF.

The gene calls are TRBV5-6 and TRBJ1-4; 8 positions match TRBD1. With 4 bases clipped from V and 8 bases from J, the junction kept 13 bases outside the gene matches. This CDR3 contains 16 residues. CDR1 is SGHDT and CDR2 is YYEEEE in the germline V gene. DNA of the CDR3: TGTGCCAGCAGCGGCACCGCGACAGGGGTCCGCGAAAAACTGTTTTTT. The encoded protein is CASSGTATGVREKLFF.

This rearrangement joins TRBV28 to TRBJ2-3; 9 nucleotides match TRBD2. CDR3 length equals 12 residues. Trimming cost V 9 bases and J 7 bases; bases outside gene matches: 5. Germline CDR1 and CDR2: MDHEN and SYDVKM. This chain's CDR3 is CASGLARYTQYF. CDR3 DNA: TGTGCCAGTGGACTAGCGAGGTATACGCAGTATTTT.